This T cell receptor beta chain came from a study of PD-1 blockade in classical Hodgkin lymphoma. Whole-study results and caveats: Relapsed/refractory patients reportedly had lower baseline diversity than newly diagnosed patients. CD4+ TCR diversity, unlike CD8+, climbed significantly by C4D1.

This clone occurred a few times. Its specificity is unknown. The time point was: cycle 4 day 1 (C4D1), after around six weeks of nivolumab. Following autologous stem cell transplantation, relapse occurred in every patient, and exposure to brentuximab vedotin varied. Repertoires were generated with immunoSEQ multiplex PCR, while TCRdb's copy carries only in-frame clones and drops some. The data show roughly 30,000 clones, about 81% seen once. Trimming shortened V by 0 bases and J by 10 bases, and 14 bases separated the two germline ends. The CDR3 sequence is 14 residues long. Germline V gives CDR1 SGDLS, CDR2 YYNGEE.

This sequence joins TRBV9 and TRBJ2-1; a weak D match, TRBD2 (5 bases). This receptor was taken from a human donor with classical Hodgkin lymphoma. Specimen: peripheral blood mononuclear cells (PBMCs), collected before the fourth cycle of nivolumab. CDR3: CASSVATFGGEQFF. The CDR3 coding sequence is TGTGCCAGCAGCGTAGCTACCTTTGGCGGGGAGCAGTTCTTC.